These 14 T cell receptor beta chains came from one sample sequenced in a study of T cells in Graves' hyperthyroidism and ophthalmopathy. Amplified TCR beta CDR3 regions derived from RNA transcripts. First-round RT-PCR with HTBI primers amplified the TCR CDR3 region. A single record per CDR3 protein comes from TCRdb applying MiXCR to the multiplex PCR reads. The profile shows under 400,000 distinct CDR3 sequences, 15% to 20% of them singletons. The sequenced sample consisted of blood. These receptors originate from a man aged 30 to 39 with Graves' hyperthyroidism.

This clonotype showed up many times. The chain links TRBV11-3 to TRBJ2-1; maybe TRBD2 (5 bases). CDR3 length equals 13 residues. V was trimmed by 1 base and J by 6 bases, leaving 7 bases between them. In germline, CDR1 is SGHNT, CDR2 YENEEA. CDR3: CASSLGTANEQFF. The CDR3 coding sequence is TGTGCCAGCAGCTTAGGGACTGCCAATGAGCAGTTCTTC.

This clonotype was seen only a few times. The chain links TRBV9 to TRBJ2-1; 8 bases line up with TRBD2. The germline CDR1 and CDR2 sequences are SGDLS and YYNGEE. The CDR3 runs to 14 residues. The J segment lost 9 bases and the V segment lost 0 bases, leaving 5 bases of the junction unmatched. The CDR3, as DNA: TGTGCCAGCAGCGTAGCGGGAGGGGTTGGTGAGCAGTTCTTC. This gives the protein CASSVAGGVGEQFF.

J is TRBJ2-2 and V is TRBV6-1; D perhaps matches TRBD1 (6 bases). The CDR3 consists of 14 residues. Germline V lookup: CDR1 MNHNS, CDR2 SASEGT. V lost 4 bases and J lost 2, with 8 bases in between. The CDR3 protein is CASSVGTNTGELFF. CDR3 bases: TGTGCCAGCAGTGTAGGGACAAACACCGGGGAGCTGTTTTTT.

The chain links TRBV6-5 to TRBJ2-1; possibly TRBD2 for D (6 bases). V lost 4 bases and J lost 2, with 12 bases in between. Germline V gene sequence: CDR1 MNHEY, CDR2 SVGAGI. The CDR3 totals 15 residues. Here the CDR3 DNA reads TGTGCCAGCAGTTCGGCGGAGGGAGCCTACAATGAGCAGTTCTTC. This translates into CASSSAEGAYNEQFF.

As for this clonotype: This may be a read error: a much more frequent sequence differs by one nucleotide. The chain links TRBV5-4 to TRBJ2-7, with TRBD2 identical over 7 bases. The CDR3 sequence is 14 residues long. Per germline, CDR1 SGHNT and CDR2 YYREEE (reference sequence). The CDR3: CASSLASSGYGQYF. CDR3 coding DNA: TGTGCCAGCAGCTTGGCGTCTAGCGGCTACGGGCAGTACTTC.

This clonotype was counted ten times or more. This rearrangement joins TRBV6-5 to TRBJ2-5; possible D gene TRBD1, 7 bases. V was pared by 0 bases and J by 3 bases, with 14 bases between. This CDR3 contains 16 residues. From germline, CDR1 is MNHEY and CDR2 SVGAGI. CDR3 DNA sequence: TGTGCCAGCAGTTACTCGGACCCCAGGGGGGAAGAGACCCAGTACTTC. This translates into CASSYSDPRGEETQYF.

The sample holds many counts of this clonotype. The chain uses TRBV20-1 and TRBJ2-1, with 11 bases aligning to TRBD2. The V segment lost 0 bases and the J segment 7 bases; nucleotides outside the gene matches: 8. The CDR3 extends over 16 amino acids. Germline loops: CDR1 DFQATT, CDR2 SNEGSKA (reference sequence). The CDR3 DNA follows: TGCAGTGCTAGAGAAAGGGGTAGCGGGAGGGGGAATGAGCAGTTCTTC. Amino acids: CSARERGSGRGNEQFF.

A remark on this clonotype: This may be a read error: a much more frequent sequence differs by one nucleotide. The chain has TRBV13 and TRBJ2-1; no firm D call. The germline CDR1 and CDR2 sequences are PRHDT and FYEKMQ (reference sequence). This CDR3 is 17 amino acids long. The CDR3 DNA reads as TGTACCAGCAGCTCTCAAGGGTGGACCTCCTCCTACAATGAGCAGTTCTTC. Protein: CTSSSQGWTSSYNEQFF.

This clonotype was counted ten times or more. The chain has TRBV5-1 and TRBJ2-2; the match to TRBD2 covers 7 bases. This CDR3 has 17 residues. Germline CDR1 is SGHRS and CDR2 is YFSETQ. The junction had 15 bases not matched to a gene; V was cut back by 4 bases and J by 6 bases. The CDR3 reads CASSGSVVSGPSGELFF. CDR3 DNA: TGCGCCAGCAGCGGATCAGTTGTTAGCGGGCCATCCGGGGAGCTGTTTTTT.

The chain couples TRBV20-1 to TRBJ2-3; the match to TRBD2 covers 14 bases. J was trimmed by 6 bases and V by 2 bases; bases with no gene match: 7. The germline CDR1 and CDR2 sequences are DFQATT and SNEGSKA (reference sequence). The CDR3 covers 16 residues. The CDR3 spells CSARSGTSGRADTQYF. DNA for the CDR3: TGCAGTGCTAGATCCGGGACTAGCGGGAGAGCTGATACGCAGTATTTT.

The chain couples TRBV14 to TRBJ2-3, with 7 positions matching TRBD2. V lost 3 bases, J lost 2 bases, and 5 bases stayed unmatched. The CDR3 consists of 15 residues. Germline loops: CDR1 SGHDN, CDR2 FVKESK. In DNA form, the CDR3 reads TGTGCCAGCAGCCAGAGCAGGGACTACACAGATACGCAGTATTTT. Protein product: CASSQSRDYTDTQYF.

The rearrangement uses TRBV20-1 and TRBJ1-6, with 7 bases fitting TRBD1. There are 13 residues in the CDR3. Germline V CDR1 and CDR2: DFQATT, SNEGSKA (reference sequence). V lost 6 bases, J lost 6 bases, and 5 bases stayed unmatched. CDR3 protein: CSATDRANSPLHF. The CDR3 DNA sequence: TGCAGTGCCACCGACAGGGCTAATTCACCCCTCCACTTT.

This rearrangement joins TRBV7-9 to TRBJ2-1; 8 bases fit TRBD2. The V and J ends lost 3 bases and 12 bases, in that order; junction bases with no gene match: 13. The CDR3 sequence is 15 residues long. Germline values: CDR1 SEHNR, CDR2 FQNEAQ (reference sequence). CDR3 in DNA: TGTGCCAGCAGCTTGGAATCGGGGGGGTCTCTAGGGCAGTTCTTC. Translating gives CASSLESGGSLGQFF.

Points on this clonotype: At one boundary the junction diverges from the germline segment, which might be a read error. In nucleotides, the CDR3 is TGTGCCAGCAGCCCCGACGGCAGGGAGAACTATGGCTACACCTTC. Translated, it gives CASSPDGRENYGYTF. The chain couples TRBV5-1 to TRBJ1-2; D may be TRBD1 (5 bases). This CDR3 comprises 15 residues. Germline values: CDR1 SGHRS, CDR2 YFSETQ.